These 27 T cell receptor beta chains originate from one sample sequenced in a study of human T cells and chemical hapten exposure. The time point: patch test 1, 2 weeks after DPC sensitization. Documented treatment: therapeutic diphenylcyclopropenone sensitization with weekly scalp DPC. TCRdb used MiXCR to reprocess the RACE reads, holding one entry per CDR3 protein. The sample consists of 180,000 or so distinct CDR3 sequences, 20% to 25% of them appearing once. This sample comprised whole blood, obtained in connection with sensitization to the hapten diphenylcyclopropenone (DPC). The receptors shown here come from a woman aged 45-65 years with alopecia areata. Some clones in this sample may be carry-over from other donors' samples.

The chain uses TRBV5-1 and TRBJ1-1, with a tentative D call TRBD1 (6 bases). Trimming cost V 5 bases and J 4 bases, with 24 bases left between them. The CDR3 has 17 residues. Germline V gene sequence: CDR1 SGHRS, CDR2 YFSETQ. CDR3 residues: CASRPTGFITLGTEAFF. In DNA, the CDR3 is TGCGCCAGCAGGCCAACAGGGTTCATCACCTTGGGCACTGAAGCTTTCTTT.

The CDR3 DNA is TGTGCCAGCAGCTTAGATCCCGCCTCGACCTACGAGCAGTACTTC. Translated: CASSLDPASTYEQYF. This chain connects TRBV11-2 to TRBJ2-7; no firm D call. Trimming took 0 bases from V and 2 from J, leaving 11 bases between them. Germline assignment: CDR1 SGHAT and CDR2 FQNNGV. This CDR3 region has 15 residues.

The chain recombines TRBV29-1 with TRBJ2-2; D gene ambiguous. With 6 bases removed from V and 0 bases from J, the gap between germline ends came to 11 bases. The CDR3 consists of 14 residues. Germline values: CDR1 SQVTM, CDR2 ANQGSEA. The CDR3 protein is CSVRREANTGELFF. CDR3 nucleotides: TGCAGCGTACGCCGCGAGGCGAACACCGGGGAGCTGTTTTTT.

There are a few counts of this clonotype. The chain has TRBV7-9 and TRBJ2-7; 9 positions agree with TRBD2. J gave up 9 bases and V 1 base, and 7 bases lay outside the gene matches. The length of the CDR3 is 14 residues. Germline CDR1 is SEHNR and CDR2 is FQNEAQ (reference sequence). The CDR3 sequence is CASSLGVAGDWQYF. In DNA, the CDR3 is TGTGCCAGCAGCTTAGGGGTAGCGGGAGACTGGCAGTACTTC.

Of note for this clonotype: At one end the junction does not follow the germline gene, possibly because of a read error. The J gene is TRBJ2-3, the V gene TRBV3-1; D possibly corresponds to TRBD2 (6 bases). The CDR3 contains 14 residues. Germline CDR1 reads LGHDT; CDR2 reads YNNKEL (reference sequence). The CDR3 loop is CTSSPTSFSDTQYF. The CDR3 DNA sequence: TGTACCAGCAGTCCGACTAGTTTTTCAGATACGCAGTATTTT.

This clonotype appeared a single time. V and J are TRBV12-3 or TRBV12-4 and TRBJ1-1; D gene uncertain. The CDR3 consists of 12 residues. V was clipped by 2 bases and J by 4 bases, with 5 bases between them. CDR3 DNA sequence: TGTGCCAGCAGTTTATGGGGCACTGAAGCTTTCTTT. Translating it yields CASSLWGTEAFF.

The chain joins TRBV5-6 to TRBJ2-1, with TRBD2 matching over 7 bases. The CDR3 sequence is 13 residues long. The ends lost 1 base at V and 7 bases at J; junction bases unmatched: 2. Germline CDR1 and CDR2: SGHDT and YYEEEE. This CDR3 reads CASSLRLANEQFF. For the CDR3, the DNA is TGTGCCAGCAGCTTGCGACTAGCAAATGAGCAGTTCTTC. Together with reference TRBV5-6 and TRBJ2-1, the CDR3 gives the full variable domain: DAGVTQSPTHLIKTRGQQVTLRCSPKSGHDTVSWYQQALGQGPQFIFQYYEEEERQRGNFPDRFSGHQFPNYSSELNVNALLLGDSALYLCASSLRLANEQFFGPGTRLTVL.

This chain joins TRBV29-1 and TRBJ2-1, with 8 positions matching TRBD2. Germline assignment: CDR1 SQVTM and CDR2 ANQGSEA. J lost 9 bases, V lost 6 bases, and 10 bases had no gene match. This CDR3 is 13 amino acids long. The CDR3 is CSVKAGDVSEQFF. CDR3 nucleotides: TGCAGCGTGAAAGCGGGAGATGTTAGTGAGCAGTTCTTC.

This clonotype was detected a few times. J is TRBJ2-3 and V is TRBV20-1; D uncertain. CDR3 size: 14 residues. The germline CDR1 and CDR2 sequences are DFQATT and SNEGSKA (reference sequence). V shed 0 bases and J shed 1 base, with 8 bases lying between them. CDR3 sequence reads: CSAREGGGTDTQYF. CDR3 sequence (DNA): TGCAGTGCTAGAGAGGGTGGGGGCACAGATACGCAGTATTTT.

This clonotype turned up a few times. The genes are TRBV5-1 and TRBJ2-1, with TRBD2 identical over 8 bases. CDR3 length: 14 residues. Germline CDR1 is SGHRS and CDR2 is YFSETQ. Trimming took 4 bases from V and 2 from J; bases not matched to a gene: 2. Here the CDR3 reads CASSQTSAYNEQFF. CDR3 coding DNA: TGCGCCAGCAGCCAGACTAGCGCCTACAATGAGCAGTTCTTC.

The V and J genes are TRBV7-9 and TRBJ1-2; 12 bases align to TRBD1. The ends lost 5 bases at V and 4 bases at J; junction bases unmatched: 11. The CDR3 consists of 17 residues. Germline-derived CDR1 and CDR2 are SEHNR and FQNEAQ (reference sequence). DNA for the CDR3: TGTGCCAGCAGCACCGATGGGACAGGGGGCGCGGTCTATGGCTACACCTTC. This translates into CASSTDGTGGAVYGYTF.

The chain is built from TRBV2 and TRBJ1-1; D is uncertain. Deletions cut 8 bases from V and 6 bases from J, with 7 bases between. There are 10 residues in the CDR3. The germline V gene has CDR1 SNHLY and CDR2 FYNNEI. CDR3: CASGGAEAFF. In nucleotides, the CDR3 is TGTGCCAGCGGTGGGGCTGAAGCTTTCTTT.

The chain employs TRBV27 and TRBJ1-1, with D unclear. The CDR3 has 15 residues. Germline V gives CDR1 MNHEY, CDR2 SMNVEV (reference sequence). The germline V and J ends were trimmed by 8 bases and 1 base, with 17 bases remaining between them. The chain's CDR3 is CASYGWERPNTEAFF. CDR3 bases: TGTGCCAGCTACGGTTGGGAGCGGCCGAACACTGAAGCTTTCTTT.

The chain links TRBV15 to TRBJ2-5; TRBD2 is a possible D gene (6 bases). Germline loops: CDR1 LNHNV, CDR2 YYDKDF (reference sequence). The CDR3 runs to 17 residues. V was cut by 0 bases and J by 0 bases, with 14 bases left in between. The CDR3 here is CATSRDGKRVYQETQYF. Written as DNA, the CDR3 is TGTGCCACCAGCAGAGATGGGAAGCGGGTGTACCAAGAGACCCAGTACTTC.

This chain joins TRBV9 and TRBJ2-7; D remains ambiguous. V was trimmed by 0 bases and J by 6 bases, leaving 10 bases between them. The CDR3 spans 13 residues. CDR1 SGDLS and CDR2 YYNGEE come from the germline V gene. CDR3 DNA: TGTGCCAGCAGCGTAGAGATGGGAAGCGAGCAGTACTTC. Translation gives CASSVEMGSEQYF.

This clonotype was observed many times. In DNA, the CDR3 is TGTGCCAGCAAAGGGGCTAGCGGCCTTTACAATGAGCAGTTCTTC. Translation gives CASKGASGLYNEQFF. The chain combines TRBV28 with TRBJ2-1; 7 bases align to TRBD2. Losses at the gene ends were 7 bases for V and 4 bases for J; bases not matched to a gene: 10. The CDR3 runs to 15 residues. Germline V lookup: CDR1 MDHEN, CDR2 SYDVKM. The full variable domain, with the rest looked up from reference TRBV28 and TRBJ2-1, is DVKVTQSSRYLVKRTGEKVFLECVQDMDHENMFWYRQDPGLGLRLIYFSYDVKMKEKGDIPEGYSVSREKKERFSLILESASTNQTSMYLCASKGASGLYNEQFFGPGTRLTVL.

V and J are TRBV18 and TRBJ2-3; D unclear. The CDR3 length is 16 residues. Trimming took off 3 bases at V and 2 bases at J, with 15 bases between the two ends. Per germline, CDR1 KGHSH and CDR2 LQKENI. The CDR3 reads CASSPLGRIVTDTQYF. The CDR3 bases are TGTGCCAGCTCACCTCTTGGCCGCATCGTCACAGATACGCAGTATTTT.

The rearrangement links TRBV12-3 or TRBV12-4 to TRBJ2-3, with 14 bases lining up with TRBD2. This CDR3 comprises 17 residues. V gave up 8 bases and J gave up 3 bases; unmatched junction bases: 10. The CDR3 protein is CASRWGLAGDGTDTQYF. DNA of the CDR3: TGTGCCAGCCGGTGGGGACTAGCGGGAGATGGGACAGATACGCAGTATTTT.

The table lists this clonotype with a few counts. The gene calls are TRBV29-1 and TRBJ1-4; no clear D gene. Germline loops: CDR1 SQVTM, CDR2 ANQGSEA. This CDR3 comprises 13 residues. Trimming stripped 5 bases from V and 0 bases from J, with 7 bases between. CDR3 nucleotides: TGCAGCGTTTCAGCAGCAACTAATGAAAAACTGTTTTTT. This codes for CSVSAATNEKLFF.

This chain joins TRBV5-1 and TRBJ2-3; 12 bases line up with TRBD1. This CDR3 contains 16 residues. CDR1 SGHRS and CDR2 YFSETQ come from the germline V gene. With 2 bases clipped from V and 4 bases from J, the junction kept 5 bases outside the gene matches. The chain's CDR3 is CASSLLGQGASDTQYF. DNA of the CDR3: TGCGCCAGCAGCTTACTGGGACAGGGGGCGTCAGATACGCAGTATTTT. Drawing the rest from reference TRBV5-1 and TRBJ2-3, the complete variable domain is KAGVTQTPRYLIKTRGQQVTLSCSPISGHRSVSWYQQTPGQGLQFLFEYFSETQRNKGNFPGRFSGRQFSNSRSEMNVSTLELGDSALYLCASSLLGQGASDTQYFGPGTRLTVL.

The chain links TRBV29-1 to TRBJ1-2; D is uncertain. The germline V gene has CDR1 SQVTM and CDR2 ANQGSEA. The CDR3 covers 11 residues. V lost 1 base and J lost 10, with 10 bases in between. In nucleotides, the CDR3 is TGCAGCGTTGAAGGGGGAGGATTCTACACCTTC. Its protein is CSVEGGGFYTF.

The J gene is TRBJ2-1, the V gene TRBV7-9; either TRBD1 or TRBD2 may supply D (5 bases each). V was trimmed by 5 bases and J by 0 bases, leaving 11 bases between them. There are 15 residues in the CDR3. The germline V gene encodes CDR1 SEHNR and CDR2 FQNEAQ (reference sequence). The CDR3 region is CASSRDGSSYNEQFF. DNA of the CDR3: TGTGCCAGCAGCAGGGACGGAAGCTCCTACAATGAGCAGTTCTTC.

This chain joins TRBV7-2 and TRBJ2-7, with 8 bases identical to TRBD2. Per the germline V gene, CDR1 is SGHTA and CDR2 is FQGNSA. V lost 1 base and J lost 1; bases outside the gene matches: 6. This CDR3 spans 16 amino acids. The DNA of the CDR3 is TGTGCCAGCAGCTTAGTTGGCACTAGCGGATCCTACGAGCAGTACTTC. This codes for CASSLVGTSGSYEQYF.

Only a few counts were recorded for this clonotype. This sequence joins TRBV29-1 and TRBJ2-2; D may be TRBD1 (6 bases). Germline V gene data show CDR1 as SQVTM and CDR2 as ANQGSEA. V lost 4 bases, J lost 2 bases, and 11 bases lay in between. The CDR3 has 14 residues. The CDR3 loop reads CSVALTGNTGELFF. CDR3 sequence (DNA): TGCAGCGTTGCCCTGACAGGAAACACCGGGGAGCTGTTTTTT.

The V gene is TRBV29-1, the J gene TRBJ1-2, with 7 bases lining up with TRBD1. Trimming at V came to 7 bases and at J to 5 bases, leaving 7 bases not matched to a gene. The CDR3 has 12 residues. Germline CDR1 and CDR2: SQVTM and ANQGSEA. The CDR3 spells CSGFRGRYGYTF. CDR3 bases: TGCAGCGGGTTCAGGGGGAGGTATGGCTACACCTTC. Combining the CDR3 with reference TRBV29-1 and TRBJ1-2 gives the whole variable domain SAVISQKPSRDICQRGTSLTIQCQVDSQVTMMFWYRQQPGQSLTLIATANQGSEATYESGFVIDKFPISRPNLTFSTLTVSNMSPEDSSIYLCSGFRGRYGYTFGSGTRLTVV.

This clonotype occurred a few times. The chain is built from TRBV7-9 and TRBJ1-6; D remains ambiguous. With 5 bases removed from V and 9 bases from J, the gap between germline ends came to 17 bases. Germline-derived CDR1 and CDR2 are SEHNR and FQNEAQ (reference sequence). CDR3 length: 15 amino acids. This CDR3 reads CASSAQSTGISPLHF. CDR3 nucleotide sequence: TGTGCCAGCAGCGCCCAGTCGACGGGGATTTCACCCCTCCACTTT.

V gene TRBV6-2 or TRBV6-3 combines with J gene TRBJ1-2; D is undetermined. V was pared by 8 bases and J by 0 bases, with 7 bases between. The CDR3 contains 12 residues. Germline V lookup: CDR1 MNHEY, CDR2 SVGEGT. CDR3 in DNA: TGTGCCAGCCGATTAGCTAACTATGGCTACACCTTC. Amino acid sequence: CASRLANYGYTF.